Listed here are 26 T cell receptor beta chains from one sample, sequenced in a study of cytomegalovirus exposure and HLA in healthy donors. In the PCR, 60 Vbeta and 13 Jbeta primers were used. Only in-frame clones appear in the TCRdb table, and some are missing; sequencing was by immunoSEQ multiplex PCR. The profile shows over 95,000 clones, approximately 80% of them singletons. The specimen was PBMCs. All receptors derive from a woman younger than 35 in good health and CMV-seronegative.

This clone was observed once. This chain joins TRBV7-2 and TRBJ2-1; 10 nucleotides align to TRBD1. The CDR3 is 16 residues long. Germline trimming cut 4 bases from V and 7 bases from J; bases unmatched to any gene: 10. CDR1 is SGHTA, CDR2 FQGNSA, per germline. CDR3 DNA sequence: TGTGCCAGCAGCTACCCGACAGGGGGCGCTCCGAATGAGCAGTTCTTC. As protein: CASSYPTGGAPNEQFF.

This sequence joins TRBV5-1 and TRBJ2-3; 10 bases are a match to TRBD2. The junction had 11 bases not matched to a gene; V was cut back by 4 bases and J by 6 bases. CDR1 SGHRS and CDR2 YFSETQ come from the germline V gene. This CDR3 is built from 16 residues. The CDR3 region is CASSPTSGSAPDTQYF. The CDR3 DNA is TGCGCCAGCAGCCCGACTAGCGGGTCCGCCCCCGATACGCAGTATTTT.

The gene calls are TRBV5-4 and TRBJ1-2; 7 bases are shared with TRBD1. The CDR3 contains 14 residues. From germline, CDR1 is SGHNT and CDR2 YYREEE (reference sequence). The trim removed 4 bases at V and 4 bases at J, leaving 7 bases unmatched. The CDR3 reads CASSDRGQSYGYTF. In nucleotides, the CDR3 is TGTGCCAGCAGCGATAGGGGGCAGAGCTATGGCTACACCTTC.

The V gene is TRBV6-5, the J gene TRBJ1-4, with D hard to call. Trimming pared 6 bases from V and 4 bases from J, leaving 9 bases between. Germline values: CDR1 MNHEY, CDR2 SVGAGI. CDR3 length: 13 amino acids. This CDR3 reads CASSWSVNEKLFF. In DNA, the CDR3 is TGTGCCAGCAGCTGGTCGGTTAATGAAAAACTGTTTTTT.

This clone showed up just once. The V and J genes are TRBV9 and TRBJ2-6; 7 bases match TRBD2. The V gene's germline CDR1 is SGDLS and CDR2 YYNGEE. V shed 0 bases, J shed 0 bases, and the junction held 0 bases outside the gene matches. The CDR3 runs 16 residues. The DNA for the CDR3 is TGTGCCAGCAGCGTAGCGGGGGGCTCTGGGGCCAACGTCCTGACTTTC. Translating it yields CASSVAGGSGANVLTF.

The chain is built from TRBV5-4 and TRBJ2-1, with D perhaps TRBD2 (6 bases). The CDR3 covers 15 residues. Between the trimmed V and J ends, which lost 3 bases and 7 bases, there was a span of 17 bases. Germline-derived CDR1 and CDR2 are SGHNT and YYREEE (reference sequence). CDR3: CASSSGLHGSNEQFF. CDR3 nucleotides: TGTGCCAGCAGCTCGGGACTCCATGGATCGAATGAGCAGTTCTTC.

V is TRBV18 and J is TRBJ2-5; tentatively, D is TRBD2 (5 bases). This CDR3 spans 13 amino acids. V dropped 4 bases and J dropped 5 bases, with 11 bases sitting between them. Germline assignment: CDR1 KGHSH and CDR2 LQKENI. This chain's CDR3 is CASSQDPGETQYF. For the CDR3, the DNA is TGTGCCAGCTCACAGGACCCGGGGGAGACCCAGTACTTC. Full variable domain (rest looked up from reference TRBV18 and TRBJ2-5): NAGVMQNPRHLVRRRGQEARLRCSPMKGHSHVYWYRQLPEEGLKFMVYLQKENIIDESGMPKERFSAEFPKEGPSILRIQQVVRGDSAAYFCASSQDPGETQYFGPGTRLLVL.

This clone was seen only once. V and J are TRBV9 and TRBJ1-1; TRBD1 is a possible D gene (5 bases). V lost 4 bases and J 1 base, leaving 8 bases between the germline ends. Looked up from germline, CDR1 is SGDLS and CDR2 is YYNGEE. The CDR3 runs 13 residues. The CDR3 DNA is TGTGCCAGCAGCTGGCAGGGGAACACTGAAGCTTTCTTT. Encoded protein: CASSWQGNTEAFF.

This clone was picked up a small number of times. J is TRBJ2-2 and V is TRBV6-5; 7 bases match TRBD2. V shed 6 bases and J 4 bases; nucleotides not matched to a gene: 5. Germline V CDR1 and CDR2: MNHEY, SVGAGI. This CDR3 has 14 amino acids. The CDR3 region has the DNA TGTGCCAGCAGCCAGACTAGCTTCACCGGGGAGCTGTTTTTT. Protein: CASSQTSFTGELFF.

The chain has TRBV7-9 and TRBJ2-5, with 7 nucleotides matching TRBD2. The V gene's germline CDR1 is SEHNR and CDR2 FQNEAQ (reference sequence). V lost 8 bases to trimming and J lost 2 bases; unmatched junction nucleotides: 11. CDR3 length: 15 residues. The CDR3 DNA reads TGTGCCAGCGCAAGGCGGGGGAGAGGGCAAGAGACCCAGTACTTC. This codes for CASARRGRGQETQYF.

This clone came up once. The chain recombines TRBV30 with TRBJ2-1; 8 bases agree with TRBD2. The V gene end was trimmed by 0 bases and the J gene end by 1 base; junction bases not matched to a gene: 2. The CDR3 totals 15 residues. CDR1 and CDR2 from the germline V gene are GTSNPN and SVGIG (reference sequence). CDR3 in amino acids: CAWSVPGGSYNEQFF. The CDR3 coding sequence is TGTGCCTGGAGTGTCCCGGGGGGGTCCTACAATGAGCAGTTCTTC. Filled out from reference TRBV30 and TRBJ2-1, the complete variable domain reads SQTIHQWPATLVQPVGSPLSLECTVEGTSNPNLYWYRQAAGRGLQLLFYSVGIGQISSEVPQNLSASRPQDRQFILSSKKLLLSDSGFYLCAWSVPGGSYNEQFFGPGTRLTVL.

This clone has just one count. This sequence joins TRBV30 and TRBJ1-2; D ambiguous. Between the trimmed V and J ends, which lost 1 base and 4 bases, there was a span of 7 bases. CDR1 is GTSNPN and CDR2 is SVGIG in the germline V gene (reference sequence). CDR3 length: 12 amino acids. The CDR3 DNA follows: TGTGCCTGGAGTGCGGGATCCTATGGCTACACCTTC. Its protein is CAWSAGSYGYTF.

The gene calls are TRBV15 and TRBJ2-1; D remains unclear. Trimming took 0 bases from V and 1 from J, leaving 7 bases between them. The germline V gene encodes CDR1 LNHNV and CDR2 YYDKDF (reference sequence). There are 15 residues in the CDR3. The CDR3 reads CATSRDRGSYNEQFF. CDR3 DNA: TGTGCCACCAGCAGAGATCGAGGTTCCTACAATGAGCAGTTCTTC. Full variable domain (outside the CDR3, taken from reference TRBV15 and TRBJ2-1): DAMVIQNPRYQVTQFGKPVTLSCSQTLNHNVMYWYQQKSSQAPKLLFHYYDKDFNNEADTPDNFQSRRPNTSFCFLDIRSPGLGDTAMYLCATSRDRGSYNEQFFGPGTRLTVL.

The rearrangement joins TRBV7-9 to TRBJ1-1, with a tentative D call TRBD1 (6 bases). Germline-derived CDR1 and CDR2 are SEHNR and FQNEAQ (reference sequence). V lost 6 bases, J lost 5 bases, and 13 bases lay in between. This CDR3 is 13 amino acids long. Written as DNA, the CDR3 is TGTGCCAGCAGGGTCAGGGGACGTACTGAAGCTTTCTTT. This encodes CASRVRGRTEAFF.

Of note for this clone: The same CDR3 is also encoded by other DNA sequences in this sample. The chain is built from TRBV5-4 and TRBJ2-1; a possible D gene is TRBD1 (5 bases). Per the germline V gene, CDR1 is SGHNT and CDR2 is YYREEE (reference sequence). The CDR3 is 15 amino acids. Trimming took 0 bases from V and 0 from J, leaving 7 bases between them. In DNA, the CDR3 is TGTGCCAGCAGCTTGGGGACACCCTCCTACAATGAGCAGTTCTTC. Its protein product is CASSLGTPSYNEQFF.

The rearrangement joins TRBV7-2 to TRBJ1-1; the match to TRBD1 covers 7 bases. The CDR3 runs to 15 residues. Germline assignment: CDR1 SGHTA and CDR2 FQGNSA. V dropped 0 bases and J dropped 3; count of bases not matched to a gene: 4. CDR3 loop: CASSLAGGLDTEAFF. CDR3 nucleotides: TGTGCCAGCAGCTTAGCAGGGGGCTTGGACACTGAAGCTTTCTTT.

V usage is TRBV19 and J usage is TRBJ2-3, with D possibly being TRBD1 (5 bases). This CDR3 has 17 residues. Germline V gene lookup returns CDR1 LNHDA and CDR2 SQIVND (reference sequence). The germline V and J ends were trimmed by 7 bases and 5 bases, with 25 bases remaining between them. CDR3 protein: CASTDLPGLVDVDTQYF. The CDR3 DNA reads TGTGCCAGTACCGATCTCCCAGGGCTAGTTGATGTAGATACGCAGTATTTT.

This clone turned up a few times. The V call is TRBV5-1, the J call TRBJ2-3, with 8 bases identical to TRBD1. Germline CDR1 and CDR2: SGHRS and YFSETQ. The CDR3 has 15 amino acids. Unmatched junction bases numbered 10, after V lost 4 bases and J lost 6 bases. CDR3 nucleotide sequence: TGCGCCAGCAGCCAGGCTGAGACAGGGGTGGATACGCAGTATTTT. Its translation is CASSQAETGVDTQYF.

The chain has TRBV13 and TRBJ2-7, with D tentatively TRBD2 (6 bases). Between the trimmed V and J ends, which lost 4 bases and 7 bases, there was a span of 23 bases. There are 16 residues in the CDR3. CDR1 is PRHDT, CDR2 FYEKMQ, per germline (reference sequence). As DNA, the CDR3 is TGTGCCAGCAGCTCGTCCCCCAGTAGCGGCCCGGGGGAGCAGTACTTC. Translation gives CASSSSPSSGPGEQYF.

A few counts support this clone. The V call is TRBV5-1, the J call TRBJ2-1; 8 bases line up with TRBD1. The junction had 2 bases not matched to a gene; V was cut back by 3 bases and J by 6 bases. This CDR3 has 13 amino acids. Germline V CDR1 and CDR2: SGHRS, YFSETQ. CDR3 sequence reads: CASSYTGGNEQFF. CDR3 DNA: TGCGCCAGCAGCTACACAGGGGGCAATGAGCAGTTCTTC. The full variable domain, its missing parts supplied by reference TRBV5-1 and TRBJ2-1, is KAGVTQTPRYLIKTRGQQVTLSCSPISGHRSVSWYQQTPGQGLQFLFEYFSETQRNKGNFPGRFSGRQFSNSRSEMNVSTLELGDSALYLCASSYTGGNEQFFGPGTRLTVL.

Comments on this clone: In the same sample, other DNA sequences code for this CDR3. The rearrangement joins TRBV28 to TRBJ1-5, with 8 bases matching TRBD1. The length of the CDR3 is 13 residues. Per the germline V gene, CDR1 is MDHEN and CDR2 is SYDVKM. With V trimmed by 8 bases and J by 4 bases, 4 bases remained unmatched. CDR3: CASAQGGNQPQHF. The CDR3 nucleotides are TGTGCCAGCGCACAGGGGGGGAATCAGCCCCAGCATTTT.

This chain joins TRBV5-1 and TRBJ2-3, with 7 positions matching TRBD2. The CDR3 covers 15 residues. From germline, CDR1 is SGHRS and CDR2 YFSETQ. Trimming cost V 3 bases and J 5 bases; bases outside gene matches: 9. The DNA for the CDR3 is TGCGCCAGCAGCTCCACCCGATCTAGCGGAGATACGCAGTATTTT. Translating it yields CASSSTRSSGDTQYF.

The rearrangement uses TRBV7-9 and TRBJ1-1, with D perhaps matching TRBD1 (5 bases). With 3 bases removed from V and 1 base from J, the gap between germline ends came to 9 bases. The CDR3 spans 14 residues. Germline CDR1 reads SEHNR; CDR2 reads FQNEAQ (reference sequence). The DNA of the CDR3 is TGTGCCAGCAGCTTGACGGGGGGGAACACTGAAGCTTTCTTT. It translates to CASSLTGGNTEAFF.

The gene calls are TRBV28 and TRBJ1-1; a possible D gene is TRBD1 (6 bases). Germline V gene lookup returns CDR1 MDHEN and CDR2 SYDVKM. There are 15 residues in the CDR3. The V and J ends lost 3 bases and 5 bases respectively, with 16 bases between them. The CDR3 loop reads CASSFRAGAGTEAFF. In DNA form, the CDR3 reads TGTGCCAGCAGTTTTAGGGCAGGGGCCGGTACTGAAGCTTTCTTT.

The rearrangement uses TRBV5-5 and TRBJ1-1; the match to TRBD1 covers 8 bases. The CDR3 sequence is 18 residues long. Looked up from germline, CDR1 is SGHKS and CDR2 is YYEKEE (reference sequence). The V gene end was trimmed by 0 bases and the J gene end by 1 base; junction bases not matched to a gene: 11. Here the CDR3 reads CASSLDGQGGVRNTEAFF. CDR3 in DNA: TGTGCCAGCAGCTTGGACGGACAGGGCGGGGTACGGAACACTGAAGCTTTCTTT.

The rearrangement joins TRBV7-2 to TRBJ2-1, with TRBD2 as a possible D gene (5 bases). Trimming removed 1 base from V and 7 bases from J, with 11 bases in between. CDR1 is SGHTA and CDR2 is FQGNSA in the germline V gene. The length of the CDR3 is 14 residues. The CDR3 bases are TGTGCCAGCAGCTTAGAGGAGGCGGATAATGAGCAGTTCTTC. This sequence encodes CASSLEEADNEQFF.